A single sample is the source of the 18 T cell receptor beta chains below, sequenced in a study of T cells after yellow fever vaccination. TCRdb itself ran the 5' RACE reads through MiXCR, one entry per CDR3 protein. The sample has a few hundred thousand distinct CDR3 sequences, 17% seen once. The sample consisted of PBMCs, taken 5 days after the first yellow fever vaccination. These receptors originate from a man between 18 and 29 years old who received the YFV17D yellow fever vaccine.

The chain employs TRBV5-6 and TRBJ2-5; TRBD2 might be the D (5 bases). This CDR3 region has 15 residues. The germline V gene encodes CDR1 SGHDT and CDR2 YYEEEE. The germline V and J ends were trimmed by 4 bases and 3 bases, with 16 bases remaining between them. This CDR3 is CASSPAGNQKETQYF. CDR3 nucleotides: TGTGCCAGCAGCCCGGCCGGGAACCAAAAAGAGACCCAGTACTTC.

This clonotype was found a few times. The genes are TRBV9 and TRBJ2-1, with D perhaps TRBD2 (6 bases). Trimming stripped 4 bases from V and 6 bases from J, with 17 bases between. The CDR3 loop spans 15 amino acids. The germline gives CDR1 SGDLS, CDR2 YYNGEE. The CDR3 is CASSLGGANGNEQFF. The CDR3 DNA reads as TGTGCCAGCAGCTTAGGAGGGGCGAATGGCAATGAGCAGTTCTTC. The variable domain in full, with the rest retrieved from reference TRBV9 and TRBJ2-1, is DSGVTQTPKHLITATGQRVTLRCSPRSGDLSVYWYQQSLDQGLQFLIQYYNGEERAKGNILERFSAQQFPDLHSELNLSSLELGDSALYFCASSLGGANGNEQFFGPGTRLTVL.

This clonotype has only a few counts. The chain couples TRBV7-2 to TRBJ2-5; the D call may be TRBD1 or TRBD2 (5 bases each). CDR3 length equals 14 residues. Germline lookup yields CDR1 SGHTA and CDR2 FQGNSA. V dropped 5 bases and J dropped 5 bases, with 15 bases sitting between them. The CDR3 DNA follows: TGTGCCAGCAGCCCCGTGGGACCCCGGGAGACCCAGTACTTC. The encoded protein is CASSPVGPRETQYF.

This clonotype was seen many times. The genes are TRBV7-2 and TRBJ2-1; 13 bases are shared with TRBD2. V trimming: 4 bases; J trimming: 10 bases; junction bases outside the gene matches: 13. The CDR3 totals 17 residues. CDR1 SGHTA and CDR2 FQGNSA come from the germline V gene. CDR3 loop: CASSYPLLAGGPPEQFF. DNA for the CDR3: TGTGCCAGCAGCTACCCCCTACTAGCGGGGGGGCCCCCCGAGCAGTTCTTC.

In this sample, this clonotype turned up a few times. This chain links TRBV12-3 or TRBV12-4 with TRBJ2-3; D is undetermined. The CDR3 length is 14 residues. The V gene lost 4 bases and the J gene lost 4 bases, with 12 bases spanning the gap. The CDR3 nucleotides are TGTGCCAGCAGTTGGTCCGGGTCATCAGATACGCAGTATTTT. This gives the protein CASSWSGSSDTQYF.

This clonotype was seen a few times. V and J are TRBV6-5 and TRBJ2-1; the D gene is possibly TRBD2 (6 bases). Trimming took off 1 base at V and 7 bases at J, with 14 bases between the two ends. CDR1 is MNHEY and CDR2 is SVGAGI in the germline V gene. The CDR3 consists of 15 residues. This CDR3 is CASSYFGGGQNEQFF. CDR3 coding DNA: TGTGCCAGCAGTTACTTCGGAGGAGGGCAAAATGAGCAGTTCTTC.

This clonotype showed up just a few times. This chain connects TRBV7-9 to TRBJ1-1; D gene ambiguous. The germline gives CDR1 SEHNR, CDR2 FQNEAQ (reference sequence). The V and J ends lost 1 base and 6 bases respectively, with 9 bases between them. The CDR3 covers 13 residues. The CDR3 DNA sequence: TGTGCCAGCAGCTTAGTTATCGACGCTGAAGCTTTCTTT. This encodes CASSLVIDAEAFF.

CDR3 residues: CASSYSTGIGNQPQHF. For the CDR3, the DNA is TGTGCCAGCAGTTACTCGACGGGGATAGGCAATCAGCCCCAGCATTTT. The chain has TRBV6-5 and TRBJ1-5; D is unresolved. CDR3 length: 16 amino acids. Trimming took 0 bases from V and 2 from J, leaving 11 bases between them. Germline lookup yields CDR1 MNHEY and CDR2 SVGAGI.

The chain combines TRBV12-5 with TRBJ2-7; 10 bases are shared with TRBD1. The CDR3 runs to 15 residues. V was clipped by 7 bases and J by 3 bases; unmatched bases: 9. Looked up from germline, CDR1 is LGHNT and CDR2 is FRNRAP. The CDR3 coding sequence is TGTGCTAGTGTTAACCCCGGGACAGGGGACTACGAGCAGTACTTC. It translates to CASVNPGTGDYEQYF.

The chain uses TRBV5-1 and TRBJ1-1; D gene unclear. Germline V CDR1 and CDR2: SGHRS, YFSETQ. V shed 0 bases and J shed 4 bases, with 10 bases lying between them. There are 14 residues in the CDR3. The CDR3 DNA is TGCGCCAGCAGCTTGGATTCGTTGGGCACTGAAGCTTTCTTT. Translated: CASSLDSLGTEAFF.

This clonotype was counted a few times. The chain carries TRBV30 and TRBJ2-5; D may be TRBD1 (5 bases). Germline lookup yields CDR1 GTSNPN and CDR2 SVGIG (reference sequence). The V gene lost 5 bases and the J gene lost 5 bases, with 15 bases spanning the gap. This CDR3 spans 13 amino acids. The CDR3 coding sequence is TGTGCCTGGGCGGTCAGGGCGTCGGAGACCCAGTACTTC. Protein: CAWAVRASETQYF.

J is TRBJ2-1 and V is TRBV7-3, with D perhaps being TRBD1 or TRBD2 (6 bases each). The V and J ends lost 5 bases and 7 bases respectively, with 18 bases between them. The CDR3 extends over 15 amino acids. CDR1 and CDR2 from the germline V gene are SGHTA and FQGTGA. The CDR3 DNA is TGTGCCAGCAGCCCCCATGTGGGGGGCGGGAATGAGCAGTTCTTC. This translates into CASSPHVGGGNEQFF.

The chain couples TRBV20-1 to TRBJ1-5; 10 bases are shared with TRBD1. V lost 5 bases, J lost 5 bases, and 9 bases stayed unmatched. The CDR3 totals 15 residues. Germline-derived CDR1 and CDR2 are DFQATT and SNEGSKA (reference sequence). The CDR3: CSARGSTGGDQPQHF. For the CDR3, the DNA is TGCAGTGCTCGCGGCTCGACAGGGGGCGATCAGCCCCAGCATTTT.

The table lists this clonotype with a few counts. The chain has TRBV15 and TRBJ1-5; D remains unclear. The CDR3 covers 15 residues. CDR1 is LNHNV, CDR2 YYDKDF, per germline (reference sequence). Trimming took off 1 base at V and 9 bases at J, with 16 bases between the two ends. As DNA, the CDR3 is TGTGCCACCAGCAGAGGTGTCATGGAGGATAGGCCCCAGCATTTT. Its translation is CATSRGVMEDRPQHF.

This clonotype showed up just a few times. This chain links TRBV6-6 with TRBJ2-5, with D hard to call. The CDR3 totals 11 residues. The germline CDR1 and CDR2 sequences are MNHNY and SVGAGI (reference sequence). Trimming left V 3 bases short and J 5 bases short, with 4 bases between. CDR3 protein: CASSYTETQYF. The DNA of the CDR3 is TGTGCCAGCAGTTATACGGAGACCCAGTACTTC.

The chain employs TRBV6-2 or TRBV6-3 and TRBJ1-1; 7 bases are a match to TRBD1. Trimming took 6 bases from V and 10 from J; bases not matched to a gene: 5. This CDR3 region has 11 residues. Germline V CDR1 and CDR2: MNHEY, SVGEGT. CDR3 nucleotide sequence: TGTGCCAGCAGACAGGGGATGGGAGCTTTCTTT. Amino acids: CASRQGMGAFF.

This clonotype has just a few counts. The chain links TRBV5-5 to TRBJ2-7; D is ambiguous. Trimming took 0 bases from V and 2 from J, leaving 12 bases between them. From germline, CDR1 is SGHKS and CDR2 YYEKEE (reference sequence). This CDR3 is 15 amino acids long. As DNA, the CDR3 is TGTGCCAGCAGCTTGGCGAGTGAGAGTACCTACGAGCAGTACTTC. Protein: CASSLASESTYEQYF.

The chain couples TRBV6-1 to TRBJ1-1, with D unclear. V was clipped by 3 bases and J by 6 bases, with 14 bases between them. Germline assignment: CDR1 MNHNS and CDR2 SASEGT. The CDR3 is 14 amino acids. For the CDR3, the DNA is TGTGCCAGCAGTGAGAAGGGTCGAGGGCCTGAAGCTTTCTTT. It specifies CASSEKGRGPEAFF.